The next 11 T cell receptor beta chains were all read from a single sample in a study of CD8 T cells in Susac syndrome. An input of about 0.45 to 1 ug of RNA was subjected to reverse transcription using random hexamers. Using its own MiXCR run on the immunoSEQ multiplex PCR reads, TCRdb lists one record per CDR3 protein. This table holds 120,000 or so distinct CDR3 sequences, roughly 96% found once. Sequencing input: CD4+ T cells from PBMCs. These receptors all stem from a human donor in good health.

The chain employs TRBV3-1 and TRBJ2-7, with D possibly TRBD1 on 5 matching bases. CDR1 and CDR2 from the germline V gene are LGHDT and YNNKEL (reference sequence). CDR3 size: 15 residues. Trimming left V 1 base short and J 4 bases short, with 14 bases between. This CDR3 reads CASSQGRVLSYEQYF. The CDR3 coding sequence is TGTGCCAGCAGCCAAGGCAGGGTTTTAAGTTACGAGCAGTACTTC.

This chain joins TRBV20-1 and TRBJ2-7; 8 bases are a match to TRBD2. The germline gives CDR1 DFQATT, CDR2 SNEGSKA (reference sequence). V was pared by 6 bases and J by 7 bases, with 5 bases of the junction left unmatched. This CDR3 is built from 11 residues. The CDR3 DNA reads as TGCAGTGCCCACGGACTAGCTGAGCAGTACTTC. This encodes CSAHGLAEQYF.

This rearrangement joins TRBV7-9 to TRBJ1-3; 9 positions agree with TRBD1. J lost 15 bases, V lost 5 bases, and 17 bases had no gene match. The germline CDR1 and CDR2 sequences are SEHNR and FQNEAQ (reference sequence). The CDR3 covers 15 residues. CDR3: CASSASGTGSHAGYF. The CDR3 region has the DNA TGTGCCAGCAGCGCCTCCGGGACAGGGAGCCACGCGGGATATTTT.

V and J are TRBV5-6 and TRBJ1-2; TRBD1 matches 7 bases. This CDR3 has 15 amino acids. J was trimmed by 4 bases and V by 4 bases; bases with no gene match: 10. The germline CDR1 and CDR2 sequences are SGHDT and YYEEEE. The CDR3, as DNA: TGTGCCAGCAGCCCGACAGACCGGGACAGCTATGGCTACACCTTC. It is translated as CASSPTDRDSYGYTF.

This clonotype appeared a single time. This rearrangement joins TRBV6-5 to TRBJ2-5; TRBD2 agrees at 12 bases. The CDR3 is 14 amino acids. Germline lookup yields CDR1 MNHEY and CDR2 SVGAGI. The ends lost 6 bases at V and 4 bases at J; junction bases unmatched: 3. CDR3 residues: CASRPGLAGETQYF. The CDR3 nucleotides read TGTGCCAGCAGACCGGGACTAGCGGGAGAGACCCAGTACTTC.

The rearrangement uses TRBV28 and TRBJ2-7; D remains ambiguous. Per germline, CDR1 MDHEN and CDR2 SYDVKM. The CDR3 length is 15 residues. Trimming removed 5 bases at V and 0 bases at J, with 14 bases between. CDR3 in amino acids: CASSPRRVPSYEQYF. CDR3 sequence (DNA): TGTGCCAGCAGTCCTCGACGCGTCCCCTCCTACGAGCAGTACTTC.

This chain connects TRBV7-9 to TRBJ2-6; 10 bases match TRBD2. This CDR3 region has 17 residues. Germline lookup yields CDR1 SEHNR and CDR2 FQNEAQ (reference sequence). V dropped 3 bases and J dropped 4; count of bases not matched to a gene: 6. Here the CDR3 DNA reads TGTGCCAGCAGCTTCGGTAGCGGGAGGTCCGGGGCCAACGTCCTGACTTTC. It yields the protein CASSFGSGRSGANVLTF.

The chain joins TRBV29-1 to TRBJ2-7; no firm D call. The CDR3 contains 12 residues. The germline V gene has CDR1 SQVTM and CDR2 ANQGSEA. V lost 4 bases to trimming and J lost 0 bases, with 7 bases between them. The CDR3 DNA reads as TGCAGCGTTGGTGTTAGCTCCTACGAGCAGTACTTC. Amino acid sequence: CSVGVSSYEQYF.

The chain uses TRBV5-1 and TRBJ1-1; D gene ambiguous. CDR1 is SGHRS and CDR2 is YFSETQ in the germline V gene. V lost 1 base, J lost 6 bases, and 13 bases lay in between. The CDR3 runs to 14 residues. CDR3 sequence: CASSLNTLDAEAFF. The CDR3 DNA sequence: TGCGCCAGCAGCTTGAACACACTGGACGCTGAAGCTTTCTTT.

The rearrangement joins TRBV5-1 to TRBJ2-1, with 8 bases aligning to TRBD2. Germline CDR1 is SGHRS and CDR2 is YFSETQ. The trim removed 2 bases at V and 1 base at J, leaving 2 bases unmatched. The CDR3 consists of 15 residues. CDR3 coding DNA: TGCGCCAGCAGCTTACTAGCGGAGTCCTACAATGAGCAGTTCTTC. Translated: CASSLLAESYNEQFF.

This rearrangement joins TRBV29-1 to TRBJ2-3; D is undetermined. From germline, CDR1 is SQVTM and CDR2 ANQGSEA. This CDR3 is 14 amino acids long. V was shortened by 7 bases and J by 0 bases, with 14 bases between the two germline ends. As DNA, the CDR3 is TGCAGCGCCTGTAGCACGTCTAGCACAGATACGCAGTATTTT. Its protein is CSACSTSSTDTQYF.